The sequence of this T cell receptor (beta chain) was determined in a study of blood T cell repertoires in COVID-19. Study-wide context: Samples taken during acute and convalescent COVID-19 were collected in the United States, Italy and Spain. T cells, B-cell-depleted T cells, or PBMCs supplied cDNA or gDNA.

Per the authors' pipeline: It was from reference gene primer amplification that nucleated cell counts were estimated. Libraries were prepared by immunoSEQ multiplex PCR; TCRdb keeps only in-frame clonotypes and omits some of them. The DNA was the basis for D and trimming; V, J and clone size are from that table. The sample lists 220,000 or so clones, roughly 89% seen once, with 6.5% in the top ten. Germline V gene sequence: CDR1 SGHRS, CDR2 YFSETQ. The CDR3 has 11 residues. The chain couples TRBV5-1 to TRBJ2-7; D remains ambiguous. The sequence was collected from a man aged 60 to 69 who had recovered from COVID-19. Sequenced: peripheral blood. The CDR3 loop is CTRGRYYEQYF. The CDR3 bases are TGCACTCGAGGTCGGTACTACGAGCAGTACTTC.